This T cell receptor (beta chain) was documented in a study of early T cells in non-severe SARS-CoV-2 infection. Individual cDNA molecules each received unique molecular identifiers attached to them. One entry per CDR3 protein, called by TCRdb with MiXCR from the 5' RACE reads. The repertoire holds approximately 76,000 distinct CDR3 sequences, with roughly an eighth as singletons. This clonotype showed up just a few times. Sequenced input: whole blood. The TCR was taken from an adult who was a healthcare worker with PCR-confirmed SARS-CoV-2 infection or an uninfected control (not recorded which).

The CDR3: CASSLERGDYNEQFF. As DNA, the CDR3 is TGTGCCAGCAGCCTGGAGCGGGGGGACTACAATGAGCAGTTCTTC. This chain uses TRBV13 with TRBJ2-1; TRBD2 matches 9 bases. Germline values: CDR1 PRHDT, CDR2 FYEKMQ (reference sequence). This CDR3 has 15 residues. V trimming: 5 bases; J trimming: 3 bases; junction bases outside the gene matches: 5.